This TCR beta chain was captured by sequencing in a study of beta chain features in type 1 diabetes. Whole-study findings and limits: The cDNA sequencing approach could over-represent high-TCR-expressing cells. Patients' naive, central memory and regulatory TCRB repertoires appeared more alike than those of healthy donors. Whatever favoring of shorter templates PCR might show would apply equally to patients and controls.

The whole isolated RNA underwent reverse transcription, so sequencing captured expressed TCRB transcripts. Some clones are missing from TCRdb's copy, which holds only in-frame ones; the method was immunoSEQ multiplex PCR. The sample has 130,000 or so clones, 9% to 10% seen once. On average, the one heparinised blood draw given by each donor was roughly 100 mL. The germline gives CDR1 SGHDT, CDR2 YYEEEE. The CDR3 loop spans 16 amino acids. V lost 3 bases and J lost 0; bases outside the gene matches: 2. Points on this clone: Its antigen is still unknown.

Sequencing was done on a sample of central memory CD4+ T cells from blood. The source of this sequence is a woman aged 40 to 49 in good health. V gene TRBV5-6 combines with J gene TRBJ2-3; 12 nucleotides line up with TRBD2. CDR3 sequence reads: CASSWGTSGSTDTQYF. In DNA form, the CDR3 reads TGTGCCAGCAGCTGGGGGACTAGCGGGAGCACAGATACGCAGTATTTT.